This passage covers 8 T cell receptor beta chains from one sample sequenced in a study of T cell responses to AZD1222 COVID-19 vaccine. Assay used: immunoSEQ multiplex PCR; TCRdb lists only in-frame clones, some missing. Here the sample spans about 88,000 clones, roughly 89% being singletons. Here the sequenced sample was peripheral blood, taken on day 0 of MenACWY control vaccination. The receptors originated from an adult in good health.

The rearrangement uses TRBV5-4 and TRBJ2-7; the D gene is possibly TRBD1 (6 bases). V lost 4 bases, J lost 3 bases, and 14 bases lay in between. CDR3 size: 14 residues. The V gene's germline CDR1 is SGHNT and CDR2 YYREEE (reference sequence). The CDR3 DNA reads TGTGCCAGCAGCACGAGGACAGTAGGCTACGAGCAGTACTTC. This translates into CASSTRTVGYEQYF.

CDR3 sequence (DNA): TGTGCCACCAGAGGGACAGGGGCCGAGCAGTACTTC. Protein sequence: CATRGTGAEQYF. The chain uses TRBV24-1 and TRBJ2-7; 10 bases align to TRBD1. The CDR3 covers 12 residues. V lost 7 bases and J lost 6; bases outside the gene matches: 2. Germline CDR1 KGHDR, CDR2 SFDVKD.

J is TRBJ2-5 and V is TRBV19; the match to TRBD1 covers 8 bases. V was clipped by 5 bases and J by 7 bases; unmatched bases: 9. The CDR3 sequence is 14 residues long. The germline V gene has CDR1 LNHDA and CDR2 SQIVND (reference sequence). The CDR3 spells CASSPGQGGGTQYF. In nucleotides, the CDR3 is TGTGCCAGTAGTCCCGGACAGGGCGGTGGGACCCAGTACTTC.

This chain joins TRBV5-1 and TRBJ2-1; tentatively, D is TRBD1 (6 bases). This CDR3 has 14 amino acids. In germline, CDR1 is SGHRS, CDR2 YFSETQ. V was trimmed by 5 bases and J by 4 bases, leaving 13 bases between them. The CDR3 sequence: CASSQQGGYNEQFF. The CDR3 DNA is TGCGCCAGCAGTCAACAGGGCGGTTACAATGAGCAGTTCTTC.

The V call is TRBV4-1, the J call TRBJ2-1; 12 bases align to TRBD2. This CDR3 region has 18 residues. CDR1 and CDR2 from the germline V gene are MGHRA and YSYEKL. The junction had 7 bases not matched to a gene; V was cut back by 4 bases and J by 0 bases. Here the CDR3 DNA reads TGCGCCAGCAGCCTCGAGACTAGCGGGAGTTTCTCCTACAATGAGCAGTTCTTC. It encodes CASSLETSGSFSYNEQFF.

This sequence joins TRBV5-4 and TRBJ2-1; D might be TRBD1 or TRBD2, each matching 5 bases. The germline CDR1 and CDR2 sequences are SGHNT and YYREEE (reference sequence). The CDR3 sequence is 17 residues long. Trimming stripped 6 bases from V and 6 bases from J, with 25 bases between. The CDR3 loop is CASTLRARVQGVNEQFF. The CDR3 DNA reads TGTGCCAGCACCCTACGAGCTCGGGTCCAGGGAGTCAATGAGCAGTTCTTC.

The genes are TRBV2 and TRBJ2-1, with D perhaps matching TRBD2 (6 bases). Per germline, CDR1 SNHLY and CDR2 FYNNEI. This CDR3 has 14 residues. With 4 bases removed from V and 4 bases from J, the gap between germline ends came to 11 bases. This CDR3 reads CASSAGRGYNEQFF. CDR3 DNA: TGTGCCAGCAGTGCGGGGCGGGGTTACAATGAGCAGTTCTTC.

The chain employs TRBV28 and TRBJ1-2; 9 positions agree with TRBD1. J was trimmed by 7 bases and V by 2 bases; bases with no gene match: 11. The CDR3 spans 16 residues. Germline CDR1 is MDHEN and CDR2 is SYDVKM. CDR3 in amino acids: CASSLPSTGGKGGYTF. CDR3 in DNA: TGTGCCAGCAGTTTACCTTCTACAGGGGGCAAGGGTGGCTACACCTTC.